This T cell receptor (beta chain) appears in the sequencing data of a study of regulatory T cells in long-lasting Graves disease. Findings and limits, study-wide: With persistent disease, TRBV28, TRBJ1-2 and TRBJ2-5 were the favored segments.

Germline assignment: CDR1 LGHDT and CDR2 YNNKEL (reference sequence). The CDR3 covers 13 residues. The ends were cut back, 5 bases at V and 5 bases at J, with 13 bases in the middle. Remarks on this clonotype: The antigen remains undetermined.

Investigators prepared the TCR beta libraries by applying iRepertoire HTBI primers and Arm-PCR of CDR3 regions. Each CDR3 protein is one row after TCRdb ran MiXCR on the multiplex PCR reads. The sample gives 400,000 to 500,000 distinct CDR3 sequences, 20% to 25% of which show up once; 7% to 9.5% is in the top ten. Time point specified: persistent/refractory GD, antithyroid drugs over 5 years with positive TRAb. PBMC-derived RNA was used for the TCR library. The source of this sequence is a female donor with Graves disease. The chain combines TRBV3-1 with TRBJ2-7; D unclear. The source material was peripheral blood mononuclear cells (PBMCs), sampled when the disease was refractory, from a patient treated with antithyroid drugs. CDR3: CASSYWKTDEQYF. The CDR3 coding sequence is TGTGCCAGCAGCTACTGGAAGACCGACGAGCAGTACTTC.